This T cell receptor (beta chain) emerged from a study of T cell responses to AZD1222 COVID-19 vaccine. The CDR3 runs 13 residues. The J segment lost 14 bases and the V segment lost 5 bases, leaving 14 bases of the junction unmatched. The germline CDR1 and CDR2 sequences are SGHTA and FQGTGA. About this clone itself: The antigen remains unidentified.

Study-level findings and limits: At study baseline, merely a handful of AZD1222 recipients were seropositive. Females made up more of the donors, who were largely white British, and clonal diversity may have come out too low.

Some clones are missing from TCRdb's copy, which holds only in-frame ones; the method was immunoSEQ multiplex PCR. Of some 20,000 clones listed, more than 70% are singletons. Timing groups of about 4 and about 12 weeks for second doses were pooled. The chain recombines TRBV7-3 with TRBJ1-2; 7 nucleotides align to TRBD1. The sequenced sample was peripheral blood, obtained 28 days after the second AZD1222 dose. This sequence was found in an adult who received the AZD1222 COVID-19 vaccine. The CDR3 region is CASSVLRDSPWTF. In DNA form, the CDR3 reads TGTGCCAGCAGCGTACTGCGGGACAGCCCGTGGACCTTC.